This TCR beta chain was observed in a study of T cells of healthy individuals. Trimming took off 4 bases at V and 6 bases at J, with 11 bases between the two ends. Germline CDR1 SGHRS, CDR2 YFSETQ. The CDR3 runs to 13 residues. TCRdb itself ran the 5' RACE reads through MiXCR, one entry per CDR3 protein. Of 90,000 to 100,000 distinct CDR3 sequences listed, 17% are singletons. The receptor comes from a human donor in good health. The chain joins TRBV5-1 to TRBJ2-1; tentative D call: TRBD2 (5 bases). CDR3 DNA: TGCGCCAGCAGCATCGGGAATTTCAATGAGCAGTTCTTC. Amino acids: CASSIGNFNEQFF.